The entry that follows covers one T cell receptor (beta chain) sequence. Antigen specificity is unknown. Data came from immunoSEQ multiplex PCR; TCRdb stores just in-frame clones and leaves some out. The data show some 150,000 clones, approximately 92% seen once. The data were taken from a study of cytomegalovirus exposure and HLA in healthy donors. Looking at the study overall: The 120 or so validation repertoires used a platform that matched the one used for the roughly 700 first-cohort repertoires, as a later analysis reported.

Study-wide results and limits: 150 or so TCR beta chains were listed as cytomegalovirus-associated. A classifier reportedly called cytomegalovirus status with high sensitivity and specificity. In vitro, a few CMV-associated chains proved specific for CMV antigens.

Germline CDR1 is SGHDN and CDR2 is FVKESK. The CDR3 is 14 amino acids. Trimming took off 4 bases at V and 4 bases at J, with 13 bases between the two ends. The sample was PBMCs. The sequence was collected from a woman between 18 and 29 years old in good health and CMV-seropositive. The J gene is TRBJ2-5, the V gene TRBV14, with D possibly being TRBD2 (6 bases). The CDR3 DNA sequence: TGTGCCAGCAGCCGTTTGGGGGGTCCAGAGACCCAGTACTTC. Translated: CASSRLGGPETQYF.